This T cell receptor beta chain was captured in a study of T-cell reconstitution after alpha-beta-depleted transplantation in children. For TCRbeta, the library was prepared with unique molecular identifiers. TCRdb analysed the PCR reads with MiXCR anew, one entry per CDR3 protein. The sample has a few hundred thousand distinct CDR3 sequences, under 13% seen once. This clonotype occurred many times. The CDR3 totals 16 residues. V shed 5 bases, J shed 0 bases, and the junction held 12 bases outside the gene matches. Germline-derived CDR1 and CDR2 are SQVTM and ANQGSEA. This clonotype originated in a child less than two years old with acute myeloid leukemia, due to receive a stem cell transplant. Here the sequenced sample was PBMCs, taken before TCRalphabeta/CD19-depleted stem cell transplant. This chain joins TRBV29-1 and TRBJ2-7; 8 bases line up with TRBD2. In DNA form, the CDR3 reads TGCAGCGTTCGGACTAGCTTCCATACGAGCTCCTACGAGCAGTACTTC. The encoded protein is CSVRTSFHTSSYEQYF.